Here is one T cell receptor beta chain with its context. This CDR3 spans 13 amino acids. V lost 5 bases to trimming and J lost 7 bases; unmatched junction nucleotides: 11. Looked up from germline, CDR1 is SQVTM and CDR2 is ANQGSEA. TCRdb's table, derived via immunoSEQ multiplex PCR, lists solely in-frame clones and lacks some. This sample carries 15,000 to 20,000 clones, about four fifths of them seen once, and the ten largest clones take 20% to 25%. The data were taken from a study of T cell responses to AZD1222 COVID-19 vaccine. The V call is TRBV29-1, the J call TRBJ2-7, with 7 positions matching TRBD1. The sequencing here drew on peripheral blood, taken 28 days after the second AZD1222 dose. This TCR was recovered from an adult who received the AZD1222 COVID-19 vaccine. The CDR3: CSVKGQYVSEQYF. CDR3 DNA sequence: TGCAGCGTTAAGGGACAGTACGTATCGGAGCAGTACTTC.